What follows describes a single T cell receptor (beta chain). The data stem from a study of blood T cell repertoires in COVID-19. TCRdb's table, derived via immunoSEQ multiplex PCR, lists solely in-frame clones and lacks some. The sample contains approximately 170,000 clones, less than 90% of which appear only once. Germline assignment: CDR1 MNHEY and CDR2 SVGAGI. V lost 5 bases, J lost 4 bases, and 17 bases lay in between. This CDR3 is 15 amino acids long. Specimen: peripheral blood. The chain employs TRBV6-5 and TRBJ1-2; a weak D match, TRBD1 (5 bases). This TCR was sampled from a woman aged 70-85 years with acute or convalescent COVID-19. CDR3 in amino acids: CASSPTRRGGYGYTF. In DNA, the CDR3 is TGTGCCAGCAGTCCAACCCGGCGGGGGGGCTATGGCTACACCTTC.